The clone carrying this TCR beta chain was seen a single time. Its antigen is currently unknown. One end of the junction does not line up with germline, which may come from a read error. Germline V gene sequence: CDR1 SEHNR, CDR2 FQNEAQ (reference sequence). CDR3 length equals 18 residues. The record originates from a study of T cell repertoires in cytomegalovirus infection. TCRdb itself ran the reads through MiXCR, one entry per CDR3 protein. The repertoire holds roughly 500,000 distinct CDR3 sequences, with approximately 40% as singletons. Sequenced material: cultured PBMCs, taken from culture after CMV antigen stimulation. The chain employs TRBV7-9 and TRBJ1-4; the D gene is possibly TRBD1 (6 bases). The origin of this receptor is a human donor in good health (CMV status not recorded). Some clones in this sample may be carry-over from other donors' samples. CDR3 sequence reads: CASSLGSVSGTGNGKLFF. The CDR3 region has the DNA TGTGCCAGCAGCTTAGGGTCCGTCTCGGGAACAGGGAATGGAAAACTGTTTTTT.